This TCR beta chain was observed in a study of CD8+ T cells in alopecia areata. About the research overall: At a dose of 5 to 10 mg twice daily, oral tofacitinib was given to treated patients. Notes on the study in general: Tofacitinib did not eliminate many expanded lesional clones from scalp or blood. Lesional scalp, especially alopecia totalis/universalis, showed higher clonality than normal scalp.

Sequencing used cDNA as its template, made by extracting RNA and reverse transcribing it. Profiled with immunoSEQ multiplex PCR; TCRdb holds only in-frame clones, not every one. The sample holds about 120,000 clones; more than 40% are singletons and the top ten take 0.46%. Trimming at V came to 1 base and at J to 2 bases, leaving 6 bases not matched to a gene. CDR3 length: 17 amino acids. Germline assignment: CDR1 MGHRA and CDR2 YSYEKL. Treatment meaning: oral pan-JAK inhibitor, 5-10 mg twice daily. As regards this clone: The antigen is unknown.

This receptor was identified in a human donor with alopecia areata. The sample was CD4+ T cells sorted from blood, taken at week 4, from a patient treated with tofacitinib. The genes are TRBV4-1 and TRBJ2-2; 8 bases are a match to TRBD2. CDR3: CASSQVERGPNTGELFF. The CDR3 DNA sequence: TGCGCCAGCAGCCAAGTCGAGCGGGGGCCTAACACCGGGGAGCTGTTTTTT.